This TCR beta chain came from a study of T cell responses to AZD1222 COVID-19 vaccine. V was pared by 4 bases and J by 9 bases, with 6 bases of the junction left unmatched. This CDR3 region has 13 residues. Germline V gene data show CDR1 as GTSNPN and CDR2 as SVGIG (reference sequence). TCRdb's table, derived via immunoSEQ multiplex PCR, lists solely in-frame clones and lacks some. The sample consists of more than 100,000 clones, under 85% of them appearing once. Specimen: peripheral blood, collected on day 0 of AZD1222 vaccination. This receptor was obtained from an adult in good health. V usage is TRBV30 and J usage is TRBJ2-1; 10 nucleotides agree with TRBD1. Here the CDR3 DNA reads TGTGCCTGGACTCGGACAGGGGGAGGTGAGCAGTTCTTC. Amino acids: CAWTRTGGGEQFF.